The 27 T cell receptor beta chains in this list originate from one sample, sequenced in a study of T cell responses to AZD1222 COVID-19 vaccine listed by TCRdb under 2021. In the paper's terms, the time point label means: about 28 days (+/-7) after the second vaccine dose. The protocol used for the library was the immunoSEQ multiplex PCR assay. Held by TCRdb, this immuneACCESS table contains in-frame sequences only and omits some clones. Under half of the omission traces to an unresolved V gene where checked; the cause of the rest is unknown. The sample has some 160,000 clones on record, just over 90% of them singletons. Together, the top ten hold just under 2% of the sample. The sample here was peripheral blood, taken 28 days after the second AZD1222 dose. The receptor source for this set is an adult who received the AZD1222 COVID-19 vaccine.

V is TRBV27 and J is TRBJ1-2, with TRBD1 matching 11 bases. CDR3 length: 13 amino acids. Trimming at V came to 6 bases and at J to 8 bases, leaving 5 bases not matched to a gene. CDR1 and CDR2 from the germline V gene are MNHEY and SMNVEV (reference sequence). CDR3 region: CASRKDRGHGYTF. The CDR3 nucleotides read TGTGCCAGCAGGAAGGACAGGGGGCACGGCTACACCTTC.

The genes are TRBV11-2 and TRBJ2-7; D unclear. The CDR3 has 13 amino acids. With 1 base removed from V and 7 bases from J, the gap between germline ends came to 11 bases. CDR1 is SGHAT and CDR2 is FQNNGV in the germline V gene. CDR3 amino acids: CASSLVQPGEQYF. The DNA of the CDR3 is TGTGCCAGCAGCTTAGTACAGCCTGGGGAGCAGTACTTC.

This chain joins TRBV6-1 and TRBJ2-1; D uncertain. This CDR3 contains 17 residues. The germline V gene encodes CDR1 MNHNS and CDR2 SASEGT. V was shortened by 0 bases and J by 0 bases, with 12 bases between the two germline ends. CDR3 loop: CASSEALVLSSYNEQFF. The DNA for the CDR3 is TGTGCCAGCAGTGAAGCATTGGTTCTTAGCTCCTACAATGAGCAGTTCTTC.

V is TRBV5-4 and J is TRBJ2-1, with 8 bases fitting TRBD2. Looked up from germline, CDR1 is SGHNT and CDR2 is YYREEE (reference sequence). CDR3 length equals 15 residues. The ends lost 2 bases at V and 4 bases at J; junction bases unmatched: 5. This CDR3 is CASSFQRGNYNEQFF. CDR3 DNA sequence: TGTGCCAGCAGCTTCCAGCGGGGGAATTACAATGAGCAGTTCTTC.

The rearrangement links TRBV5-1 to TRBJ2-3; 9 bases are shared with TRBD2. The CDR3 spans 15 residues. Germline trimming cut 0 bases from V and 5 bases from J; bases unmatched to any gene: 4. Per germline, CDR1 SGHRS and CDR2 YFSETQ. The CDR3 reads CASSLEASGVDTQYF. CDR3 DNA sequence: TGCGCCAGCAGCTTGGAGGCTAGCGGGGTAGATACGCAGTATTTT.

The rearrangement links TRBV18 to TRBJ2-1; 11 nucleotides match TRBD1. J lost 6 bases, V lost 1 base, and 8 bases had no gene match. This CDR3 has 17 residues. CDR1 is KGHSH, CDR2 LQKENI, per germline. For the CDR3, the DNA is TGTGCCAGCTCACCACAGGGGCCCGGGACAGGGGGCAATGAGCAGTTCTTC. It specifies CASSPQGPGTGGNEQFF.

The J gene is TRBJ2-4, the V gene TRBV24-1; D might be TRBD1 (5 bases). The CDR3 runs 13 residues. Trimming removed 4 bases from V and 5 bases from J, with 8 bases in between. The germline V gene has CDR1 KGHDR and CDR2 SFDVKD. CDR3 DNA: TGTGCCACCAGTGACCCGACAGAAAACATTCAGTACTTC. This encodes CATSDPTENIQYF.

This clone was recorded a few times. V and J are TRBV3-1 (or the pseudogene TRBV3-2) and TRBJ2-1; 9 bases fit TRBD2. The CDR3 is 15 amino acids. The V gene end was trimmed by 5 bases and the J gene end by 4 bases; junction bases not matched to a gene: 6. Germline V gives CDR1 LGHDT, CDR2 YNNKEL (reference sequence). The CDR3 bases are TGTGCCAGCAGCGGGCAGCGGGGGGCTTACAATGAGCAGTTCTTC. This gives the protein CASSGQRGAYNEQFF.

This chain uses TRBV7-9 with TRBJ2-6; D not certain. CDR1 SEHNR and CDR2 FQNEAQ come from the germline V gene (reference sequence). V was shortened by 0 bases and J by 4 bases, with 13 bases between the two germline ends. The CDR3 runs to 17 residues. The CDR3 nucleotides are TGTGCCAGCAGCTTAGCGAGCCGGCATAAGGGGGCCAACGTCCTGACTTTC. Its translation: CASSLASRHKGANVLTF.

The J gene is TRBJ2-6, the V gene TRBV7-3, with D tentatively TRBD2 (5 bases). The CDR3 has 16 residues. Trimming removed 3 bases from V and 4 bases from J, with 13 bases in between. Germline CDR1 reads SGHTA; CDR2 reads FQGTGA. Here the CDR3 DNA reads TGTGCCAGCAGCTTTGAGGGAAGTCCCGGGGCCAACGTCCTGACTTTC. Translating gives CASSFEGSPGANVLTF.

This CDR3 reads CASSENRAVVLFF. The CDR3 coding sequence is TGTGCCAGCAGTGAAAACAGGGCGGTAGTTCTGTTCTTC. This rearrangement joins TRBV2 to TRBJ2-1, with D perhaps matching TRBD1 (6 bases). The CDR3 length is 13 residues. Deletions cut 2 bases from V and 15 bases from J, with 17 bases between. Per the germline V gene, CDR1 is SNHLY and CDR2 is FYNNEI.

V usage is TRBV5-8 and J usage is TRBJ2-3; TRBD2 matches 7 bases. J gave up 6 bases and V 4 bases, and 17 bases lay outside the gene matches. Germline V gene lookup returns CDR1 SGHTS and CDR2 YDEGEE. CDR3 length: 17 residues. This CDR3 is CASSRPTLAALVDTQYF. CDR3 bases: TGTGCCAGCAGCCGTCCCACCCTAGCGGCCCTCGTGGATACGCAGTATTTT. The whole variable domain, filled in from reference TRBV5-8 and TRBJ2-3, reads EAGVTQSPTHLIKTRGQQATLRCSPISGHTSVYWYQQALGLGLQFLLWYDEGEERNRGNFPPRFSGRQFPNYSSELNVNALELEDSALYLCASSRPTLAALVDTQYFGPGTRLTVL.

DNA of the CDR3: TGTGCCAGCAGCGAAGGGGACAGGGTTCAAACCGGGGAGCTGTTTTTT. It translates to CASSEGDRVQTGELFF. V usage is TRBV9 and J usage is TRBJ2-2; 9 bases match TRBD1. The CDR3 consists of 16 residues. V lost 3 bases, J lost 5 bases, and 8 bases stayed unmatched. Germline V gene lookup returns CDR1 SGDLS and CDR2 YYNGEE.

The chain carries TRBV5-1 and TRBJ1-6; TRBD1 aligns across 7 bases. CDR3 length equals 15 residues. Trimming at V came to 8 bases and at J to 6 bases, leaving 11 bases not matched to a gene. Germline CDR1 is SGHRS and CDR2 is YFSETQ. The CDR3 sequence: CASRPAGTANSPLHF. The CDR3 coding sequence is TGCGCCAGTCGACCGGCCGGGACAGCTAATTCACCCCTCCACTTT.

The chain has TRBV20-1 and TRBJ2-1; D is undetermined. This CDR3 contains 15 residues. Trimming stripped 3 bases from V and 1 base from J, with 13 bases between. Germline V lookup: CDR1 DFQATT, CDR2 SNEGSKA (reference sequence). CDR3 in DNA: TGCAGTGCTAGTAAGGGCAGACTTTCCTACAATGAGCAGTTCTTC. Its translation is CSASKGRLSYNEQFF.

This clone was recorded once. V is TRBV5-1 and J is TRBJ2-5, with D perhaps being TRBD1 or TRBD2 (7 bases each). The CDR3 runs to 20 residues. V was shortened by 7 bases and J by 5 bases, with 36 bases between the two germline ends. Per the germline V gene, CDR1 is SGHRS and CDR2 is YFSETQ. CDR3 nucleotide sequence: TGCGCCAGCCGCCATCACCCCAGGGGGGGCGAGAGGACAACGGGGGAGACCCAGTACTTC. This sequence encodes CASRHHPRGGERTTGETQYF.

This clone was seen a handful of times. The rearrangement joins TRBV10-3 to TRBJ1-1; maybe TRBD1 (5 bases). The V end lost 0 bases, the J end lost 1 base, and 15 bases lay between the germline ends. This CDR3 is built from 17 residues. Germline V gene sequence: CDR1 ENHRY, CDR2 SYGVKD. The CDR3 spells CAISESSGGAGNTEAFF. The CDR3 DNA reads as TGTGCCATCAGTGAGTCAAGCGGGGGTGCAGGGAACACTGAAGCTTTCTTT.

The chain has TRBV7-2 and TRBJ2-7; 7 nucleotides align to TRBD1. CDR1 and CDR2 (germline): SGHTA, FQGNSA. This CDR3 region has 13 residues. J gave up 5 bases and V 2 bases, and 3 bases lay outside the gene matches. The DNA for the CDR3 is TGTGCCAGCAGCTTAACAGGGGTGAACGAGCAGTACTTC. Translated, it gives CASSLTGVNEQYF. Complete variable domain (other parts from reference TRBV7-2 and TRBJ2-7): GAGVSQSPSNKVTEKGKDVELRCDPISGHTALYWYRQSLGQGLEFLIYFQGNSAPDKSGLPSDRFSAERTGGSVSTLTIQRTQQEDSAVYLCASSLTGVNEQYFGPGTRLTVT.

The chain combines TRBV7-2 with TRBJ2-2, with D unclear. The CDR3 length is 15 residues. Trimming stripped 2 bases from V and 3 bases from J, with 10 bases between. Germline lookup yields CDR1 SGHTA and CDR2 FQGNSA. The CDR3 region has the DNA TGTGCCAGCAGCTTAAGACCAACAGACACCGGGGAGCTGTTTTTT. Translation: CASSLRPTDTGELFF. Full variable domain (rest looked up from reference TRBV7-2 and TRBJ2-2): GAGVSQSPSNKVTEKGKDVELRCDPISGHTALYWYRQSLGQGLEFLIYFQGNSAPDKSGLPSDRFSAERTGGSVSTLTIQRTQQEDSAVYLCASSLRPTDTGELFFGEGSRLTVL.

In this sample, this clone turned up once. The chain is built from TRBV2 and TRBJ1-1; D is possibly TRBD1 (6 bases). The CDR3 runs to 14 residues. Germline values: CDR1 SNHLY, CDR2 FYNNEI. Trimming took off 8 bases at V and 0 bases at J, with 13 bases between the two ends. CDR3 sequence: CASEKNRVNTEAFF. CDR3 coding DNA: TGTGCCAGCGAAAAAAACAGGGTGAACACTGAAGCTTTCTTT.

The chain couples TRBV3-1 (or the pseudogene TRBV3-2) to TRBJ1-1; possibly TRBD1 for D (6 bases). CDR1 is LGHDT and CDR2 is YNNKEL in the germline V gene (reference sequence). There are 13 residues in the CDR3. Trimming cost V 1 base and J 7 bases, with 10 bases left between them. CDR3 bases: TGTGCCAGCAGCCAAGTAGTACAGGGTGAAGCTTTCTTT. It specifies CASSQVVQGEAFF.

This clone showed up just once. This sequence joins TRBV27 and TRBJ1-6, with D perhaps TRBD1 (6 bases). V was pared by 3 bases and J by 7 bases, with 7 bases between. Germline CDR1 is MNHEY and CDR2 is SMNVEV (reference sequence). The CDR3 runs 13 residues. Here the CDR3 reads CASSFDRNSPLHF. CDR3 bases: TGTGCCAGCAGTTTCGACAGGAATTCACCCCTCCACTTT.

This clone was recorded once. The CDR3: CASSPPRFPGEQFF. DNA for the CDR3: TGTGCCAGCAGCCCCCCCCGCTTCCCGGGGGAGCAGTTCTTC. The chain carries TRBV5-5 and TRBJ2-1; D possibly corresponds to TRBD2 (5 bases). V was clipped by 4 bases and J by 10 bases, with 18 bases between them. The CDR3 sequence is 14 residues long. Germline lookup yields CDR1 SGHKS and CDR2 YYEKEE (reference sequence).

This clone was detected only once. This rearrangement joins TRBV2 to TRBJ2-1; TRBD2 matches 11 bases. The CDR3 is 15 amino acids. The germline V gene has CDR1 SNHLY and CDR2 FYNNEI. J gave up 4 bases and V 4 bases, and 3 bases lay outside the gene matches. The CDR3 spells CASSGASGGYNEQFF. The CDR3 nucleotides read TGTGCCAGCAGTGGTGCTAGCGGGGGGTACAATGAGCAGTTCTTC.

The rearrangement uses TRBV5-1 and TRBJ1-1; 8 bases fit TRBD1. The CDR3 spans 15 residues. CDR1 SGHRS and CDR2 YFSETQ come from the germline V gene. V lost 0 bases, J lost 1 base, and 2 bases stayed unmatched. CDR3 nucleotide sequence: TGCGCCAGCAGCTTGGTCGGGACAGGGAACACTGAAGCTTTCTTT. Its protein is CASSLVGTGNTEAFF.

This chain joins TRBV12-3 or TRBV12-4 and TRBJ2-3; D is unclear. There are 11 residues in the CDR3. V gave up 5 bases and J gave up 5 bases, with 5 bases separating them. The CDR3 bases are TGTGCCAGCAGTCCAAGAGATACGCAGTATTTT. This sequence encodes CASSPRDTQYF.

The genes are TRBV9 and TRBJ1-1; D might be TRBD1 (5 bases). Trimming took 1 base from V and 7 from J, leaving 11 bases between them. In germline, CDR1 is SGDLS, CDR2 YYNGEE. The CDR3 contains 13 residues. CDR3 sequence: CASSVTGQGEAFF. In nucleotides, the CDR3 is TGTGCCAGCAGCGTAACGGGCCAGGGTGAAGCTTTCTTT.